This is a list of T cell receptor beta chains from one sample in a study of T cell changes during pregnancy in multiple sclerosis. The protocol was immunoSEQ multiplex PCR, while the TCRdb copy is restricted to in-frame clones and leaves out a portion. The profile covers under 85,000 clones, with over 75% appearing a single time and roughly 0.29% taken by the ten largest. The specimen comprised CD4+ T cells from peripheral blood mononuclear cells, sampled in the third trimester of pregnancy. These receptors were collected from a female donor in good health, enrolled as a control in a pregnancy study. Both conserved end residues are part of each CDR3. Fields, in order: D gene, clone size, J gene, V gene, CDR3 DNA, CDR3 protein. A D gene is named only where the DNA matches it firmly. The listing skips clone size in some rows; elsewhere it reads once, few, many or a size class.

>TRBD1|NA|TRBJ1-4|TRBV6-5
TGTGCCAGCAGTTCCGGACAGGGACGAAAAGAAAAACTGTTTTTT
CASSSGQGRKEKLFF
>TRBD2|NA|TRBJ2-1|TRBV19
TGTGCCAGTATCAGGACTAGCGGGGGGGCCGGCTACAATGAGCAGTTCTTC
CASIRTSGGAGYNEQFF
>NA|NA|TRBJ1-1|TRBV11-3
TGTGCCAGCAGCTTAGAGGGGGCCACTGAAGCTTTCTTT
CASSLEGATEAFF
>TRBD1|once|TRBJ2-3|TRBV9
TGTGCCAGCAGCGTGGAGGGACAGGGGGCAAAGGATACGCAGTATTTT
CASSVEGQGAKDTQYF
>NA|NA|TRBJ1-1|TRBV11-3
TGTGCCAGCAGCTTAGATCCGGGGATGACTGAAGCTTTCTTT
CASSLDPGMTEAFF
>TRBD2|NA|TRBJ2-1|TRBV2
TGTGCCAGCGGAGCCTTGACTAGCGGTTACAATGAGCAGTTCTTC
CASGALTSGYNEQFF
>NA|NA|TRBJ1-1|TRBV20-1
TGCAGTCCAAGACAGAACACTGAAGCTTTCTTT
CSPRQNTEAFF
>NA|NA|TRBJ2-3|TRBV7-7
TGTGCCAGCAGCCCCGAACAGGGACGCACAGATACGCAGTATTTT
CASSPEQGRTDTQYF
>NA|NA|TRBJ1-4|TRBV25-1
TGTGCCAGCATGTCGCGGGGAAGCGAAAAACTGTTTTTT
CASMSRGSEKLFF
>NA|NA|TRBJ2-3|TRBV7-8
TGTGCCAGCAGCTTGGAGCAGACTAGCACAGATACGCAGTATTTT
CASSLEQTSTDTQYF
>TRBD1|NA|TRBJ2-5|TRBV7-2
TGTGCCAGCAGCTTCAGGGGGCCCAAAGAGACCCAGTACTTC
CASSFRGPKETQYF
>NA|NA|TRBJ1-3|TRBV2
TGTGCCAGCAGTGACCGGTTCAACTCTGGAAACACCATATATTTT
CASSDRFNSGNTIYF
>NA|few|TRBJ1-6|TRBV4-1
TGCGCCAGCAGCCAAGGAGTAGGGGTTGGTTCACCCCTCCACTTT
CASSQGVGVGSPLHF
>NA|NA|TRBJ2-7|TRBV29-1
TGCAGCGTTGGGCACGGACTATACTACGAGCAGTACTTC
CSVGHGLYYEQYF
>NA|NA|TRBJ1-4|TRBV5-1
TGCGCCAGCAGCTTATCCGGGGTTGATGAAAAACTGTTTTTT
CASSLSGVDEKLFF
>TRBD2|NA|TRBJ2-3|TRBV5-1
TGCGCCAGCAGCTTGGCGGGGGGGGGAACAGATACGCAGTATTTT
CASSLAGGGTDTQYF
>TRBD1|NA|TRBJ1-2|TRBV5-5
TGTGCCAGCAGCTGGGGACAGGCGAACGTCGGTCGCTATGGCTACACCTTC
CASSWGQANVGRYGYTF
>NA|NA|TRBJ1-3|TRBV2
TGTGCCAGCAGTGAAGGGCCCCCAGGCAGTGGAAACACCATATATTTT
CASSEGPPGSGNTIYF
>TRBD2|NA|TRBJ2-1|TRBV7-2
TGTGCCAGCAGCTTAAGAGGGACTAGCGGGGACCATGAGCAGTTCTTC
CASSLRGTSGDHEQFF
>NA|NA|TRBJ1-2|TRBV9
TGTGCCAGCAGCCTCCCCACGGGGGGGCTTCATAATGGCTACACCTTC
CASSLPTGGLHNGYTF
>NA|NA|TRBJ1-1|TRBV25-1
TGTGCCAGCTGCAGGGGCGGTAGCACTGAAGCTTTCTTT
CASCRGGSTEAFF
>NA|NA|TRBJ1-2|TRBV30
TGTGCCTGGTCGACAGTTCACTATGGCTACACCTTC
CAWSTVHYGYTF
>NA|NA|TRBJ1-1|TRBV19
TGTGCCAGTACTATCAACCGGGGGACGGGGGGCACTGAAGCTTTCTTT
CASTINRGTGGTEAFF
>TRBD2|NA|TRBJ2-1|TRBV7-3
TGTGCCAGCAGCTTAGTTCCGGGGGGGCCGGAGGAGCAGTTCTTC
CASSLVPGGPEEQFF
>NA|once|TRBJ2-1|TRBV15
TGTGCCACCAGCAGAGATGTGGGAGGAGGCTACAATGAGCAGTTCTTC
CATSRDVGGGYNEQFF
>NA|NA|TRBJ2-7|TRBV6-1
TGTGCCAGCAGTGCCAGGGGACGGTCAAAAATCGGGGGGACCTACGAGCAGTACTTC
CASSARGRSKIGGTYEQYF
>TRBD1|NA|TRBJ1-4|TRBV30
TGTGCCTGGAGTATAGGGACAGGGGAAAAACTGTTTTTT
CAWSIGTGEKLFF
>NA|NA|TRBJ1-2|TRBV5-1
TGCGCCAGCAGCTTGGAACAGGGTTGGGGCTACACCTTC
CASSLEQGWGYTF
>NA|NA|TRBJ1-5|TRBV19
TGTGCCAGTAGTATGACCCCCGCCGGGGATTGGGTTCAGCCCCAGCATTTT
CASSMTPAGDWVQPQHF
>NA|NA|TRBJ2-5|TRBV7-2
TGTGCCAGCAGCTCAACGGGGGTTGGGACCCAGTACTTC
CASSSTGVGTQYF
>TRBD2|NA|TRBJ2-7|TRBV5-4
TGTGCCAGCAGTACTAGCGGGGGGTCAGCCTACGAGCAGTACTTC
CASSTSGGSAYEQYF
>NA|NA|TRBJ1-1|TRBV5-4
TGTGCCAGCAGCTCGGGGGTCAGGGAAAACACTGAAGCTTTCTTT
CASSSGVRENTEAFF
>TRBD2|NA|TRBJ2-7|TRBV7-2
TGTGCCAGCAGCAAAACTAGCGGGGGGGACGACGAGCAGTACTTC
CASSKTSGGDDEQYF
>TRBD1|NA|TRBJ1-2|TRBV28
TGTGCCAGCAGCAACTGGCTTAGGACAGGGGGCGAGGATGGCTACACCTTC
CASSNWLRTGGEDGYTF
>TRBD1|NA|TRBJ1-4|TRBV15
TGTGCCACCAGCAGAGACGGGACAGTTGCAACTAATGAAAAACTGTTTTTT
CATSRDGTVATNEKLFF
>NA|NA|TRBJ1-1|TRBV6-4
TGTGCCCCATTGGGGGGGCCGGAGGTCCTGTGCACTGAAGCTTTCTTT
CAPLGGPEVLCTEAFF
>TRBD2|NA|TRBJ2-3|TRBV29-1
TGCAGCGTAGAGACTAGCGGGGGCTATACGCAGTATTTT
CSVETSGGYTQYF
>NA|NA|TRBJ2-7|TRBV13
TGTGCCAGCAGCTTACTCTTGGCAGGGCACGAGCAGTACTTC
CASSLLLAGHEQYF
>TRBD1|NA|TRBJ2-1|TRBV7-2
TGTGCCAGCAGCACCCGACAGGGTGGAAATGAGCAGTTCTTC
CASSTRQGGNEQFF
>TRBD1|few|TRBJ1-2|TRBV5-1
TGCGCCAGCAGGGAGGGACAGGGGCCTCAGTATGGCTACACCTTC
CASREGQGPQYGYTF
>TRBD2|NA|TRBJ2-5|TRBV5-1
TGCGCCAGCAGCCTGGGACTAGCGGGGACCTCCCCAAGGGAGACCCAGTACTTC
CASSLGLAGTSPRETQYF
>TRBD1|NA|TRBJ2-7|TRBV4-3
TGCGCCAGCAGCCAACGGACAGGCGCCTACGAGCAGTACTTC
CASSQRTGAYEQYF
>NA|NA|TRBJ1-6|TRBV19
TGTGCCAGTAGTACGACTCAGGGGTCCTCCTATAATTCACCCCTCCACTTT
CASSTTQGSSYNSPLHF
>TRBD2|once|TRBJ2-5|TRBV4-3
TGCGCCAGCAGCCAAGAACTAGCGGGGGGCGGAGAGACCCAGTACTTC
CASSQELAGGGETQYF
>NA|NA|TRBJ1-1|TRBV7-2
TGTGCCAGCAGCTTATTCTTCGGCCAGCGCTTGAACACTGAAGCTTTCTTT
CASSLFFGQRLNTEAFF
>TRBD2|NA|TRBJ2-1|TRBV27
TGTGCCAGCAGTCCGGGATCCGGGGGGGCCTGGTACAATGAGCAGTTCTTC
CASSPGSGGAWYNEQFF
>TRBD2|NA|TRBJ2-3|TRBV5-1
TGCGCCAGCAGCTCTACTAGCGGTAGCACAGATACGCAGTATTTT
CASSSTSGSTDTQYF